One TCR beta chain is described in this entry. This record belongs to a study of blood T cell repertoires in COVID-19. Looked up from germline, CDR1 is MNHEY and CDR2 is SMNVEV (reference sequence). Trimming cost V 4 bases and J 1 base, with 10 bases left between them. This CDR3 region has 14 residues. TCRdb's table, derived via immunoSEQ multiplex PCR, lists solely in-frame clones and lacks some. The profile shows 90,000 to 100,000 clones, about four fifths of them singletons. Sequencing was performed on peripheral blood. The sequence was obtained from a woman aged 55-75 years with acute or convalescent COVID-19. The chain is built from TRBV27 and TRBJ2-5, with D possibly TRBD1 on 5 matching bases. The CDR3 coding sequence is TGTGCCAGCAGTTCCCGGACAACCCAAGAGACCCAGTACTTC. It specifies CASSSRTTQETQYF.